This T cell receptor beta chain comes out of a study of PD-1 blockade in classical Hodgkin lymphoma. Whole-study results and caveats: Before treatment, TCR diversity in newly diagnosed patients was reportedly lower than in healthy donors. Complete responders' diversity at baseline resembled that of newly diagnosed patients. Patients were excluded if nivolumab began under 1 year after ASCT (the autologous transplant).

With V trimmed by 0 bases and J by 0 bases, 16 bases remained unmatched. The CDR3 totals 20 residues. Germline assignment: CDR1 SGDLS and CDR2 YYNGEE. This clone was recorded once. The target antigen is unknown. Autologous stem cell transplantation was followed by relapse in every patient, and brentuximab vedotin exposure varied. Only in-frame clones appear in the TCRdb table, and some are missing; sequencing was by immunoSEQ multiplex PCR. The sample lists around 66,000 clones; 80% to 90% were seen once. The chain couples TRBV9 to TRBJ2-5; 8 bases map to TRBD2. This TCR came from a human donor with classical Hodgkin lymphoma. The sequencing used peripheral blood mononuclear cells (PBMCs), collected at baseline. The DNA for the CDR3 is TGTGCCAGCAGCGTAGGCACCTCAGGCCTGACTAGCGCCCACCAAGAGACCCAGTACTTC. This encodes CASSVGTSGLTSAHQETQYF.